The 10 T cell receptor beta chains below all came from one sample that was sequenced in a study of blood T cells in healthy people across ages. Next came a second PCR, run for about 7 to 12 cycles, which used a sample-barcoded 5' primer along with a J-beta primer mix. From the 5' RACE reads, TCRdb called clonotypes with MiXCR, one entry per CDR3 protein. The data show some 1.6 million distinct CDR3 sequences, around 35% seen once. Sample: blood. These receptors originate from a woman younger than 45 in good health.

The gene calls are TRBV7-9 and TRBJ2-2, with 10 bases matching TRBD1. Germline values: CDR1 SEHNR, CDR2 FQNEAQ (reference sequence). J lost 6 bases, V lost 6 bases, and 7 bases had no gene match. CDR3 length: 15 amino acids. The CDR3 nucleotides are TGTGCCAGCAGTTTCGGGACAGGGGTACCCGGGGAGCTGTTTTTT. This encodes CASSFGTGVPGELFF.

V and J are TRBV5-1 and TRBJ2-7, with 14 positions matching TRBD2. Judging by the DNA end, TRBJ2-5 fits better; the J call may be wrong. Germline CDR1 and CDR2: SGHRS and YFSETQ. The CDR3 consists of 16 residues. The DNA for the CDR3 is TGCGCCAGCAGCTTGGGACTAGCGGGAGGGCCGAAGACCCAGTACTTC. Translated, it gives CASSLGLAGGPKTQYF.

This clonotype occurred many times. This chain joins TRBV11-2 and TRBJ2-5; no clear D. CDR3 length: 13 amino acids. Between the trimmed V and J ends, which lost 5 bases and 2 bases, there was a span of 9 bases. Germline CDR1 SGHAT, CDR2 FQNNGV. CDR3 coding DNA: TGTGCCAGCAGCCCGTTCCCACAAGAGACCCAGTACTTC. Residues: CASSPFPQETQYF.

The sample holds many counts of this clonotype. The chain carries TRBV21-1 and TRBJ2-3; TRBD1 is the table's D call, not checked against the DNA. TRBV21-1 is labeled a pseudogene. The CDR3 is 22 amino acids. CDR3 amino acids: CASSKVDCPWGTGDPSTDTQYF. The CDR3 nucleotides read TGTGCCAGCAGCAAAGTTGACTGCCCTTGGGGGACAGGCGACCCTAGCACAGATACGCAGTATTTT.

The V and J genes are TRBV3-1 and TRBJ2-5; 13 bases line up with TRBD2. V lost 4 bases and J lost 5; bases outside the gene matches: 7. The V gene's germline CDR1 is LGHDT and CDR2 YNNKEL (reference sequence). This CDR3 is built from 16 residues. As DNA, the CDR3 is TGTGCCAGCAGCCTGGGGACTAGCGGGGCCCGGGAGACCCAGTACTTC. This encodes CASSLGTSGARETQYF.

This clonotype has ten or more counts. V usage is TRBV20-1 and J usage is TRBJ2-5, with 9 bases aligning to TRBD1. Trimming at V came to 5 bases and at J to 1 base, leaving 2 bases not matched to a gene. The germline gives CDR1 DFQATT, CDR2 SNEGSKA (reference sequence). The CDR3 totals 13 residues. The CDR3 DNA sequence: TGCAGTGCTCCGGGACAGGGCCAAGAGACCCAGTACTTC. It is translated as CSAPGQGQETQYF.

This clonotype was observed once. Compared with germline, one end of the junction differs, possibly owing to a read error. The genes are TRBV7-8 and TRBJ1-5; D possibly corresponds to TRBD1 (5 bases). The V gene's germline CDR1 is SGHVS and CDR2 FQNEAQ. The CDR3 spans 14 residues. The CDR3 protein is CANSLGEGNQPQHF. CDR3 nucleotides: TGTGCCAACAGCTTAGGGGAGGGCAATCAGCCCCAGCATTTT.

This clonotype appeared a few times. The chain carries TRBV20-1 and TRBJ2-5; a weak D match, TRBD1 (5 bases). The CDR3 is 13 amino acids. Germline V gene lookup returns CDR1 DFQATT and CDR2 SNEGSKA (reference sequence). The CDR3 bases are TGCAGCCTTCCTTCCACAGGACAAGAGACCCAGTACTTC. Translated, it gives CSLPSTGQETQYF.

This clonotype was observed at least ten times. The gene calls are TRBV3-1 and TRBJ2-6; the D is unclear. The CDR3 loop spans 15 amino acids. V was cut by 1 base and J by 1 base, with 5 bases left in between. Per germline, CDR1 LGHDT and CDR2 YNNKEL (reference sequence). CDR3: CASSQAGSGANVLTF. CDR3 nucleotides: TGTGCCAGCAGCCAAGCCGGTTCTGGGGCCAACGTCCTGACTTTC.

V gene TRBV7-2 combines with J gene TRBJ2-7, with D perhaps given as TRBD1 or TRBD2 (5 bases each). There are 16 residues in the CDR3. Germline CDR1 reads SGHTA; CDR2 reads FQGNSA. Between the trimmed V and J ends, which lost 2 bases and 2 bases, there was a span of 16 bases. The CDR3 is CASSLTRRTGPYEQYF. DNA of the CDR3: TGTGCCAGCAGCTTAACCCGTCGAACGGGGCCCTACGAGCAGTACTTC.